The entry below gives a single T cell receptor (beta chain) sequence along with its context. This sample stems from a study of blood T cell repertoires in COVID-19. CDR1 and CDR2 (germline): KGHSH, LQKENI. The CDR3 contains 16 residues. V dropped 2 bases and J dropped 7; count of bases not matched to a gene: 5. Per the authors' pipeline: For nucleated cells, counts were estimated from reference gene primer amplification. Method: immunoSEQ multiplex PCR; TCRdb's copy keeps in-frame clones and lacks some. The D gene and trimming were derived from the DNA, and the V and J assignments and clone size from that table. The profile shows roughly 60,000 clones, roughly 80% of them singletons. Seattle patients were enrolled while actively infected and followed longitudinally.

The TCR comes from a man between 60 and 75 years old with COVID-19, enrolled during active disease. The chain combines TRBV18 with TRBJ1-6; 10 bases match TRBD1. Sequencing input: peripheral blood. The CDR3 is CASSPTLGQGNSPLHF. DNA for the CDR3: TGTGCCAGCTCACCAACCCTGGGACAGGGGAATTCACCCCTCCACTTT.